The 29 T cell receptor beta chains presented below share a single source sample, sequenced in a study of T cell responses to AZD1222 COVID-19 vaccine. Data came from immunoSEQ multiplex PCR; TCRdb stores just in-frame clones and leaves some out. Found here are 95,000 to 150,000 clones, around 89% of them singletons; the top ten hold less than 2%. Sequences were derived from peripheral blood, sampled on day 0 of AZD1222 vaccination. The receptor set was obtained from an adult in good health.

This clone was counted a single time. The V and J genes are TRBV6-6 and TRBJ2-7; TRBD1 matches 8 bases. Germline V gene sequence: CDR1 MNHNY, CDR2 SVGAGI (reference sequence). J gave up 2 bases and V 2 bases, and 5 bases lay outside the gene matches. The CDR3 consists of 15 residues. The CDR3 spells CASSYMGTGAYEQYF. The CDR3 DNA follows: TGTGCCAGCAGTTACATGGGGACAGGAGCCTACGAGCAGTACTTC.

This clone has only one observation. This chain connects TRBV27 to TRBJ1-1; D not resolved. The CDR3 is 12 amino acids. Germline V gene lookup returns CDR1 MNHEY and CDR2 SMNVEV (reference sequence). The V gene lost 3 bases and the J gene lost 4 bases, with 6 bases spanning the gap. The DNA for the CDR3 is TGTGCCAGCAGTTTCCAAAGCACTGAAGCTTTCTTT. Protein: CASSFQSTEAFF.

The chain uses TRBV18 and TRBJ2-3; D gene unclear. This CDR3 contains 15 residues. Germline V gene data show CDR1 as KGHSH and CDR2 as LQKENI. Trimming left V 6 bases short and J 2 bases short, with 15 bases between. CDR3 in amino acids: CASSLLRAITDTQYF. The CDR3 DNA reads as TGTGCCAGCTCCCTTCTCAGAGCGATCACAGATACGCAGTATTTT.

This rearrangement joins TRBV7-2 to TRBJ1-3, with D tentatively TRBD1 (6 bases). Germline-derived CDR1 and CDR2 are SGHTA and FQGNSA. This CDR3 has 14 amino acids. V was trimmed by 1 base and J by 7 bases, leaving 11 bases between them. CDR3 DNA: TGTGCCAGCAGCTTAGTCCCGGGGGCCAACACCATATATTTT. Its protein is CASSLVPGANTIYF.

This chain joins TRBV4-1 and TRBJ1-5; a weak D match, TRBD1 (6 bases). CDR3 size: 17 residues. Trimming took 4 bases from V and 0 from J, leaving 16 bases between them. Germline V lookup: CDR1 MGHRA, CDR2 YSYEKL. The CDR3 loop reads CASSLLDRAYSNQPQHF. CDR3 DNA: TGCGCCAGCAGCCTCCTGGACAGAGCTTATAGCAATCAGCCCCAGCATTTT.

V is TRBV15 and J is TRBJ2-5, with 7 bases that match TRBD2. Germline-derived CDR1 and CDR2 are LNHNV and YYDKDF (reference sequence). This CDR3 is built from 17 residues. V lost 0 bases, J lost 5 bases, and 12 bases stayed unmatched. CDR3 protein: CATSRDLLAGAAETQYF. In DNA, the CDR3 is TGTGCCACCAGCAGAGATTTATTGGCGGGAGCTGCCGAGACCCAGTACTTC.

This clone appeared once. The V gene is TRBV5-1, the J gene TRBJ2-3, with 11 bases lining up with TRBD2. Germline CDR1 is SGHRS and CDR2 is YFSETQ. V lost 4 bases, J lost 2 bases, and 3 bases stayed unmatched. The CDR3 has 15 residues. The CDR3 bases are TGCGCCAGCAGCGTACTAGCGGGAGTCACAGATACGCAGTATTTT. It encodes CASSVLAGVTDTQYF.

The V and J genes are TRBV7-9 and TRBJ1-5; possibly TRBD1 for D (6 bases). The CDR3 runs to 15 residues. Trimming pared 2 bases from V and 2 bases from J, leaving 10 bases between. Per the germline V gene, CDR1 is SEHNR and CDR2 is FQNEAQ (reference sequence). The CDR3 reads CASSLNAGGNQPQHF. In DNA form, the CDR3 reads TGTGCCAGCAGCTTAAATGCAGGGGGCAATCAGCCCCAGCATTTT.

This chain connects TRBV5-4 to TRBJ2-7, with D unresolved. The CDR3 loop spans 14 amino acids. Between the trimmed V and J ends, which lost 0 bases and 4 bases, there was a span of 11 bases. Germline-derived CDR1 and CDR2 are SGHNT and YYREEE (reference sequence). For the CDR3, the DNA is TGTGCCAGCAGCTTGGCTTCACAAGCTTACGAGCAGTACTTC. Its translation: CASSLASQAYEQYF. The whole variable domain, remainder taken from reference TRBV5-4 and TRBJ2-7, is ETGVTQSPTHLIKTRGQQVTLRCSSQSGHNTVSWYQQALGQGPQFIFQYYREEENGRGNFPPRFSGLQFPNYSSELNVNALELDDSALYLCASSLASQAYEQYFGPGTRLTVT.

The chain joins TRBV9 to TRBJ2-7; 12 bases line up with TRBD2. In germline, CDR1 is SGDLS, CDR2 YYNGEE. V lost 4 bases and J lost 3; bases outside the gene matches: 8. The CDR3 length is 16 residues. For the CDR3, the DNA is TGTGCCAGCAGCCCCCGACTAGCGGGAGTCGTCTACGAGCAGTACTTC. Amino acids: CASSPRLAGVVYEQYF.

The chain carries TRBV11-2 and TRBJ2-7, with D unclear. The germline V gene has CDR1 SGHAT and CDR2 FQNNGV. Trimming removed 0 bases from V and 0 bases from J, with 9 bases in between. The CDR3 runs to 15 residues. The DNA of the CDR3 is TGTGCCAGCAGCTTAGAGGGCAGGAACTCCTACGAGCAGTACTTC. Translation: CASSLEGRNSYEQYF.

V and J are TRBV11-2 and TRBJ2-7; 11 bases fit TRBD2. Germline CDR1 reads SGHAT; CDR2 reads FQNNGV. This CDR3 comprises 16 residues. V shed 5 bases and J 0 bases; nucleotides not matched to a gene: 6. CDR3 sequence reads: CASSARLAGSSYEQYF. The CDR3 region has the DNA TGTGCCAGCAGCGCGCGACTAGCGGGGTCCTCCTACGAGCAGTACTTC.

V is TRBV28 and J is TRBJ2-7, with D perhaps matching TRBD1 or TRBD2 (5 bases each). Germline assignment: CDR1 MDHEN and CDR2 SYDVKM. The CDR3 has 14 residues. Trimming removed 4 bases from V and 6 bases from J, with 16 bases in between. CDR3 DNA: TGTGCCAGCAGTTCGGGGACGCAGTTCCTCGAGCAGTACTTC. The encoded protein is CASSSGTQFLEQYF.

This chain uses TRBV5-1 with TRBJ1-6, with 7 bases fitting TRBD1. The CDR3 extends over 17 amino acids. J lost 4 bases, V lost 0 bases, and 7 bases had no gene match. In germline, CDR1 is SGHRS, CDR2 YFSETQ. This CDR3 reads CASSLVGTDVYNSPLHF. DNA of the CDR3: TGCGCCAGCAGCTTGGTCGGGACAGACGTTTATAATTCACCCCTCCACTTT.

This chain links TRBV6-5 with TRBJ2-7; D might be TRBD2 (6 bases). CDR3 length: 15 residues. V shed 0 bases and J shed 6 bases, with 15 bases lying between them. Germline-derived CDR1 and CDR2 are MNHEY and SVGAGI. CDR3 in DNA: TGTGCCAGCAGTTACTCGACCGCGGGAAGTGCCGAGCAGTACTTC. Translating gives CASSYSTAGSAEQYF.

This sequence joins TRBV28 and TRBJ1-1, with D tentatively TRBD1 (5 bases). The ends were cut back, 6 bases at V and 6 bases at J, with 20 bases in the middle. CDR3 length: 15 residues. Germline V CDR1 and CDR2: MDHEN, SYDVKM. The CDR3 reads CASRSTGVPGAEAFF. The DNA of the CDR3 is TGTGCCAGCAGGTCTACCGGCGTCCCGGGGGCTGAAGCTTTCTTT.

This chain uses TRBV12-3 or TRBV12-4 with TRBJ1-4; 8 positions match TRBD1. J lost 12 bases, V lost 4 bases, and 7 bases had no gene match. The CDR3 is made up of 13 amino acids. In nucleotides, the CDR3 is TGTGCCAGCAGTTCCCGGACAGGGAAAGAACTGTTTTTT. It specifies CASSSRTGKELFF.

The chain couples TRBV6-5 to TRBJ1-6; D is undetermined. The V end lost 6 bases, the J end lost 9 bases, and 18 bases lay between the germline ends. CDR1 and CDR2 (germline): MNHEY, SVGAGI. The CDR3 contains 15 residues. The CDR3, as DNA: TGTGCCAGCAGCATTTCTCCGAGGTTGGGTTCACCCCTCCACTTT. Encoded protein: CASSISPRLGSPLHF.

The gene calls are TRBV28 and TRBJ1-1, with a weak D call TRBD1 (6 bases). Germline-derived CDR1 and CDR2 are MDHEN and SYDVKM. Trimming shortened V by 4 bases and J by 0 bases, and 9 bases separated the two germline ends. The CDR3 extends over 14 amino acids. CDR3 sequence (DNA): TGTGCCAGCAGTTCAGGGGCAGTGAACACTGAAGCTTTCTTT. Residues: CASSSGAVNTEAFF.

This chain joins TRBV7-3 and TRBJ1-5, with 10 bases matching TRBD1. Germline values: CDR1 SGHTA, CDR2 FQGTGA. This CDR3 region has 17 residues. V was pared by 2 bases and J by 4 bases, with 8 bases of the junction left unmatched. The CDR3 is CASSLGRDRGGNQPQHF. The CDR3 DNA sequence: TGTGCCAGCAGCTTAGGGCGGGACAGGGGAGGTAATCAGCCCCAGCATTTT.

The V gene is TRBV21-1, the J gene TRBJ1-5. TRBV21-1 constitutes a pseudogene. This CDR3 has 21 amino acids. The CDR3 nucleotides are TGTGCCAGCAGCAAAGTGAGGGGTTTAGAGGGAGACCATTTTGGCAATCAGCCCCAGCATTTT. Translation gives CASSKVRGLEGDHFGNQPQHF.

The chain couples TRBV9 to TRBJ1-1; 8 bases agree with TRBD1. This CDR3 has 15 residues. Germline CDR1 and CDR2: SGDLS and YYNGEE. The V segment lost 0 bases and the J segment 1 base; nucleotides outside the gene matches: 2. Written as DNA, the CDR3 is TGTGCCAGCAGCGTAGTGGACAGGGCGAACACTGAAGCTTTCTTT. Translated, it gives CASSVVDRANTEAFF.

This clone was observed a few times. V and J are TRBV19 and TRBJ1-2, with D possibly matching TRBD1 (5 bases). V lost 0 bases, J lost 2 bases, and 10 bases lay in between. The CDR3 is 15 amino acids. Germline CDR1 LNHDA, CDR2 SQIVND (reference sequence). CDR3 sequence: CASSIDGSGNYGYTF. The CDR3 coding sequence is TGTGCCAGTAGTATAGATGGGTCAGGGAACTATGGCTACACCTTC.

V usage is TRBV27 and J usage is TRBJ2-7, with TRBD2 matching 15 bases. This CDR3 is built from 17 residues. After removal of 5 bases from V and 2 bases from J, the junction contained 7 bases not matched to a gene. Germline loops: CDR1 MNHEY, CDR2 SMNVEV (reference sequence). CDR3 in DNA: TGTGCCAGCAGTAGATCGGGACTAGCGGGAGGTCCCTACGAGCAGTACTTC. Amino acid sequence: CASSRSGLAGGPYEQYF.

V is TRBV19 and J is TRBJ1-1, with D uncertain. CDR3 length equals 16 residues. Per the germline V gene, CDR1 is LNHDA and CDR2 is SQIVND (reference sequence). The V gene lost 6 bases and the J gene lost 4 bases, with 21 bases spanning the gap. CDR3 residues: CASSPSRRPRGTEAFF. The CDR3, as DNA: TGTGCCAGTAGCCCATCCCGCCGACCCCGTGGCACTGAAGCTTTCTTT.

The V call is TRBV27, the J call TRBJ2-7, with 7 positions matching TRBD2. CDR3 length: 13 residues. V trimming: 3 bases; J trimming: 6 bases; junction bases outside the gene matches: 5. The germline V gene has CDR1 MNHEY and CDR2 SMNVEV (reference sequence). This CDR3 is CASSFSGTFEQYF. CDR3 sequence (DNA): TGTGCCAGCAGTTTCAGCGGGACTTTCGAGCAGTACTTC.

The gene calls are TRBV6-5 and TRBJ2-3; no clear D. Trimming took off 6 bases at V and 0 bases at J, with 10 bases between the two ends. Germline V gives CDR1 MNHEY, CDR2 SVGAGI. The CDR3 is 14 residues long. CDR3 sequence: CASSTDPSTDTQYF. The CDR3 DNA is TGTGCCAGCAGCACGGACCCTAGCACAGATACGCAGTATTTT.

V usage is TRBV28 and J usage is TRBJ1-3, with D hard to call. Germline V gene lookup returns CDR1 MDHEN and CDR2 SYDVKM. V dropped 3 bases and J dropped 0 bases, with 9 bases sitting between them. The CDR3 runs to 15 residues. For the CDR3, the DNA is TGTGCCAGCAGTTTCACAGCGCTCTCTGGAAACACCATATATTTT. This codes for CASSFTALSGNTIYF. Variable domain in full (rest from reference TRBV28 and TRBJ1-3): DVKVTQSSRYLVKRTGEKVFLECVQDMDHENMFWYRQDPGLGLRLIYFSYDVKMKEKGDIPEGYSVSREKKERFSLILESASTNQTSMYLCASSFTALSGNTIYFGEGSWLTVV.

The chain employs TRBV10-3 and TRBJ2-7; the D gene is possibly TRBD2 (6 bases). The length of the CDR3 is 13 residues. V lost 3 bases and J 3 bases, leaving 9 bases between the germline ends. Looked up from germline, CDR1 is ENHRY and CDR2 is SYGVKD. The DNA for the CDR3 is TGTGCCATCAGTGACGGGGGACGCTACGAGCAGTACTTC. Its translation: CAISDGGRYEQYF.